This note documents a single TCR beta chain sequence. These data are taken from a study of T cell changes during pregnancy in multiple sclerosis. CDR3 length: 15 residues. Germline V lookup: CDR1 SGDLS, CDR2 YYNGEE. Trimming removed 4 bases from V and 4 bases from J, with 16 bases in between. Using immunoSEQ multiplex PCR, the repertoire was profiled, and TCRdb retains in-frame clones only, with some absent. The table includes about 100,000 clones, over 80% detected once. Sequenced material: peripheral blood, taken after pregnancy. The source of this sequence is a female donor with multiple sclerosis, enrolled in a pregnancy study. The chain recombines TRBV9 with TRBJ2-3; the D gene is possibly TRBD2 (7 bases). CDR3 in DNA: TGTGCCAGCAGCCTAAGAGGGGGGGGCGCAGATACGCAGTATTTT. Translating gives CASSLRGGGADTQYF.